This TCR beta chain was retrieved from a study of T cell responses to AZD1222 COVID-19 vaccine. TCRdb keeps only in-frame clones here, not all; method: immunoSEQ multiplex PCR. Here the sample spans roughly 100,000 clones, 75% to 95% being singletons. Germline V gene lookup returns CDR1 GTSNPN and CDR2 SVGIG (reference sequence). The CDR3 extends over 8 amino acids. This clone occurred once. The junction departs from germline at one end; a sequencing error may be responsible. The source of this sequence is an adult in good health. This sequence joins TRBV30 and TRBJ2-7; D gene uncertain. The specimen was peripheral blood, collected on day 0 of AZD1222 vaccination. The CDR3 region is CAWSVRSF. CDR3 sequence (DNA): TGTGCCTGGAGTGTACGAAGTTTC.